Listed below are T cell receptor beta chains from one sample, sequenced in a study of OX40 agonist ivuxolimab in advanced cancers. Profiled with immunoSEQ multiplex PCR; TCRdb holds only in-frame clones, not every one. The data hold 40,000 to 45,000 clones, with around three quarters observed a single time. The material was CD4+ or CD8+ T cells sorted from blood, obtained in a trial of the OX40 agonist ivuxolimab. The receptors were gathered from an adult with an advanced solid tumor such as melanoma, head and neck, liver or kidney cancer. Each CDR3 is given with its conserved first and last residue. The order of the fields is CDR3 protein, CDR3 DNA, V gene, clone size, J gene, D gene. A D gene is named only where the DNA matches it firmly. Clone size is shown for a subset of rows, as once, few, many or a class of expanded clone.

CDR3aa: CATAPGPNEKLFF; CDR3nt: TGTGCCACCGCCCCCGGACCCAATGAAAAACTGTTTTTT; v_gene: TRBV6-4; abundance: -; j_gene: TRBJ1-4; d_gene: -
CDR3aa: CAWSVLNSYEQYF; CDR3nt: TGTGCCTGGAGTGTGCTCAACTCCTACGAGCAGTACTTC; v_gene: TRBV30; abundance: -; j_gene: TRBJ2-7; d_gene: -
CDR3aa: CASSLKENSPLHF; CDR3nt: TGTGCCAGCAGCTTAAAAGAGAATTCACCCCTCCACTTT; v_gene: TRBV7-2; abundance: -; j_gene: TRBJ1-6; d_gene: -
CDR3aa: CASSDGGTVQPQHF; CDR3nt: TGTGCCAGCAGTGACGGAGGGACAGTTCAGCCCCAGCATTTT; v_gene: TRBV2; abundance: -; j_gene: TRBJ1-5; d_gene: TRBD1
CDR3aa: CATSGGRVETQYF; CDR3nt: TGTGCCACCTCGGGTGGGCGGGTGGAGACCCAGTACTTC; v_gene: TRBV2; abundance: -; j_gene: TRBJ2-5; d_gene: -
CDR3aa: CASSARGIGRDNYGYTF; CDR3nt: TGTGCCAGCAGCGCGAGAGGGATTGGCAGAGATAACTATGGCTACACCTTC; v_gene: TRBV9; abundance: -; j_gene: TRBJ1-2; d_gene: -
CDR3aa: CASSLREEKLFF; CDR3nt: TGTGCCAGCAGCTTAAGAGAGGAAAAACTGTTTTTT; v_gene: TRBV5-6; abundance: -; j_gene: TRBJ1-4; d_gene: -
CDR3aa: CAISEQGAGYGYTF; CDR3nt: TGTGCCATCAGTGAGCAGGGGGCGGGCTATGGCTACACCTTC; v_gene: TRBV10-3; abundance: few; j_gene: TRBJ1-2; d_gene: TRBD1
CDR3aa: CASSRTQETQYF; CDR3nt: TGTGCCAGCAGCCGGACCCAAGAGACCCAGTACTTC; v_gene: TRBV6-5; abundance: -; j_gene: TRBJ2-5; d_gene: -
CDR3aa: CATSRGGTGDYTF; CDR3nt: TGTGCCACCAGCAGAGGAGGGACAGGGGACTACACCTTC; v_gene: TRBV15; abundance: -; j_gene: TRBJ1-2; d_gene: TRBD1
CDR3aa: CASSYKGATNEKLFF; CDR3nt: TGTGCCAGCAGTTATAAGGGGGCAACTAATGAAAAACTGTTTTTT; v_gene: TRBV27; abundance: few; j_gene: TRBJ1-4; d_gene: -
CDR3aa: CASRILAMYQETQYF; CDR3nt: TGTGCCAGCAGAATACTAGCGATGTACCAAGAGACCCAGTACTTC; v_gene: TRBV6-1; abundance: -; j_gene: TRBJ2-5; d_gene: TRBD2
CDR3aa: CASSQDEGKELPQHF; CDR3nt: TGTGCCAGCAGCCAAGATGAGGGCAAGGAGCTGCCCCAGCATTTT; v_gene: TRBV4-2; abundance: -; j_gene: TRBJ1-5; d_gene: -
CDR3aa: CASTLGANYGYTF; CDR3nt: TGTGCCAGCACTCTGGGAGCTAACTATGGCTACACCTTC; v_gene: TRBV5-4; abundance: once; j_gene: TRBJ1-2; d_gene: -
CDR3aa: CASRRTVNTEAFF; CDR3nt: TGTGCCAGCAGGCGGACGGTGAACACTGAAGCTTTCTTT; v_gene: TRBV27; abundance: -; j_gene: TRBJ1-1; d_gene: -
CDR3aa: CASSPQAGASYNEQFF; CDR3nt: TGTGCCAGCAGCCCCCAGGCGGGAGCATCCTACAATGAGCAGTTCTTC; v_gene: TRBV9; abundance: -; j_gene: TRBJ2-1; d_gene: TRBD2
CDR3aa: CASSPRGGTEAFF; CDR3nt: TGTGCCAGCTCACCACGGGGGGGCACTGAAGCTTTCTTT; v_gene: TRBV18; abundance: -; j_gene: TRBJ1-1; d_gene: -
CDR3aa: CASSSGTSGSNEQFF; CDR3nt: TGTGCCAGCTCCTCCGGGACTAGCGGGAGCAATGAGCAGTTCTTC; v_gene: TRBV18; abundance: -; j_gene: TRBJ2-1; d_gene: TRBD2
CDR3aa: CSAWGGMGTEAFF; CDR3nt: TGCAGCGCCTGGGGAGGTATGGGGACTGAAGCTTTCTTT; v_gene: TRBV29-1; abundance: -; j_gene: TRBJ1-1; d_gene: -
CDR3aa: CASSATGSYQPQHF; CDR3nt: TGTGCCAGCAGTGCGACAGGTAGCTATCAGCCCCAGCATTTT; v_gene: TRBV2; abundance: -; j_gene: TRBJ1-5; d_gene: -
CDR3aa: CASSALGGPNYGYTF; CDR3nt: TGTGCCAGCAGTGCCCTTGGGGGGCCGAACTATGGCTACACCTTC; v_gene: TRBV6-6; abundance: -; j_gene: TRBJ1-2; d_gene: -
CDR3aa: CATTEDRATGELFF; CDR3nt: TGCGCCACCACAGAGGACCGAGCCACCGGGGAGCTGTTTTTT; v_gene: TRBV5-1; abundance: -; j_gene: TRBJ2-2; d_gene: -
CDR3aa: CASGDRVQPQHF; CDR3nt: TGTGCCAGTGGGGACAGGGTACAGCCCCAGCATTTT; v_gene: TRBV19; abundance: -; j_gene: TRBJ1-5; d_gene: TRBD1
CDR3aa: CASSLEGKRTEAFF; CDR3nt: TGTGCCAGCAGCTTGGAGGGGAAGAGGACTGAAGCTTTCTTT; v_gene: TRBV5-4; abundance: -; j_gene: TRBJ1-1; d_gene: -
CDR3aa: CASSLLDQPQHF; CDR3nt: TGTGCCAGCAGCTTATTGGATCAGCCCCAGCATTTT; v_gene: TRBV7-9; abundance: few; j_gene: TRBJ1-5; d_gene: -
CDR3aa: CASSKTGGAGSPLHF; CDR3nt: TGTGCCAGCAGCAAGACAGGGGGCGCAGGGTCACCCCTCCACTTT; v_gene: TRBV5-4; abundance: -; j_gene: TRBJ1-6; d_gene: TRBD1
CDR3aa: CATRPNNEQFF; CDR3nt: TGCGCCACTAGGCCGAACAATGAGCAGTTCTTC; v_gene: TRBV10-2; abundance: -; j_gene: TRBJ2-1; d_gene: -
CDR3aa: CASSYGRGVEGYTF; CDR3nt: TGTGCCAGCAGTTACGGCAGGGGGGTGGAAGGCTACACCTTC; v_gene: TRBV6-4; abundance: -; j_gene: TRBJ1-2; d_gene: TRBD1
CDR3aa: CASSDSGGTQYF; CDR3nt: TGTGCCAGCAGTGACTCAGGGGGTACGCAGTATTTT; v_gene: TRBV6-4; abundance: -; j_gene: TRBJ2-3; d_gene: -
CDR3aa: CASSGLAGYNEQFF; CDR3nt: TGTGCCAGCAGCGGACTAGCGGGTTACAATGAGCAGTTCTTC; v_gene: TRBV25-1; abundance: few; j_gene: TRBJ2-1; d_gene: TRBD2
CDR3aa: CASSLLDRTNQPQHF; CDR3nt: TGTGCCAGCAGTTTGCTGGACAGGACCAATCAGCCCCAGCATTTT; v_gene: TRBV28; abundance: -; j_gene: TRBJ1-5; d_gene: TRBD1
CDR3aa: CASSSSGIRTGELFF; CDR3nt: TGTGCCAGCAGCTCAAGCGGGATAAGGACCGGGGAGCTGTTTTTT; v_gene: TRBV7-6; abundance: -; j_gene: TRBJ2-2; d_gene: TRBD2
CDR3aa: CASSLTTATYEQYF; CDR3nt: TGCGCCAGCAGCTTGACGACAGCCACCTACGAGCAGTACTTC; v_gene: TRBV5-1; abundance: -; j_gene: TRBJ2-7; d_gene: -
CDR3aa: CSVEDRRGGTGELFF; CDR3nt: TGCAGCGTTGAAGATCGAAGGGGAGGCACCGGGGAGCTGTTTTTT; v_gene: TRBV29-1; abundance: -; j_gene: TRBJ2-2; d_gene: -
CDR3aa: CASSVGAVQDTQYF; CDR3nt: TGTGCCAGCAGCGTAGGAGCGGTTCAAGATACGCAGTATTTT; v_gene: TRBV9; abundance: -; j_gene: TRBJ2-3; d_gene: -
CDR3aa: CASGGAALSGNTIYF; CDR3nt: TGTGCCTCGGGGGGGGCCGCACTCTCTGGAAACACCATATATTTT; v_gene: TRBV30; abundance: -; j_gene: TRBJ1-3; d_gene: -
CDR3aa: CASSRQEMNTEAFF; CDR3nt: TGTGCCAGTAGTAGACAGGAGATGAACACTGAAGCTTTCTTT; v_gene: TRBV19; abundance: -; j_gene: TRBJ1-1; d_gene: -
CDR3aa: CASSGTGTRVPYEQYF; CDR3nt: TGTGCCAGTAGTGGCACCGGGACTAGAGTACCCTACGAGCAGTACTTC; v_gene: TRBV19; abundance: few; j_gene: TRBJ2-7; d_gene: TRBD2
CDR3aa: CASSMYRGSEQFF; CDR3nt: TGTGCCAGTAGTATGTACAGGGGCAGTGAGCAGTTCTTC; v_gene: TRBV19; abundance: -; j_gene: TRBJ2-1; d_gene: TRBD1
CDR3aa: CASSSQGNTEAFF; CDR3nt: TGTGCCAGCAGTTCCCAGGGAAACACTGAAGCTTTCTTT; v_gene: TRBV6-5; abundance: -; j_gene: TRBJ1-1; d_gene: -
CDR3aa: CASRRTLTGELFF; CDR3nt: TGTGCCAGCAGAAGGACACTCACCGGGGAGCTGTTTTTT; v_gene: TRBV2; abundance: -; j_gene: TRBJ2-2; d_gene: -
CDR3aa: CASSERRQTSSNQPQHF; CDR3nt: TGTGCCAGCAGTGAGAGGAGGCAGACCTCTAGCAATCAGCCCCAGCATTTT; v_gene: TRBV2; abundance: -; j_gene: TRBJ1-5; d_gene: -
CDR3aa: CASSIAGGGAVEQYF; CDR3nt: TGTGCCAGTAGTATTGCCGGCGGGGGGGCCGTCGAGCAGTACTTC; v_gene: TRBV19; abundance: -; j_gene: TRBJ2-7; d_gene: TRBD2
CDR3aa: CASSEGGLMNNEQFF; CDR3nt: TGTGCCAGCAGTGAAGGCGGGCTGATGAACAATGAGCAGTTCTTC; v_gene: TRBV6-1; abundance: -; j_gene: TRBJ2-1; d_gene: -